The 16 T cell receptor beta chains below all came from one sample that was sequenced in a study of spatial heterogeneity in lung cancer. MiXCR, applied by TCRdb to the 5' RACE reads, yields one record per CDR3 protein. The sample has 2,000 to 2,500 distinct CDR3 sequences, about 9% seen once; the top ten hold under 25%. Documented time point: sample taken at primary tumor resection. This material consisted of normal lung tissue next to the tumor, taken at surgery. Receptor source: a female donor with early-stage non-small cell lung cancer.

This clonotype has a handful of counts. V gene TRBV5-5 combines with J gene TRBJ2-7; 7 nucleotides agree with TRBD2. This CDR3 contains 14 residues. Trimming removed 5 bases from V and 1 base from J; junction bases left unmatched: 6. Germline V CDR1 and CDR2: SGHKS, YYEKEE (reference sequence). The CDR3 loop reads CASSSYGGSYEQYF. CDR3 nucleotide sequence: TGTGCCAGCAGTTCCTACGGGGGGTCCTACGAGCAGTACTTC.

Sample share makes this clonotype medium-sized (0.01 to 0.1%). The chain's CDR3 is CASSWGTGAEQYF. In DNA, the CDR3 is TGCGCCAGCAGCTGGGGGACAGGAGCCGAGCAGTACTTC. The V call is TRBV5-1, the J call TRBJ2-7, with TRBD1 identical over 8 bases. The ends lost 3 bases at V and 6 bases at J; junction bases unmatched: 5. Germline values: CDR1 SGHRS, CDR2 YFSETQ. The CDR3 totals 13 residues.

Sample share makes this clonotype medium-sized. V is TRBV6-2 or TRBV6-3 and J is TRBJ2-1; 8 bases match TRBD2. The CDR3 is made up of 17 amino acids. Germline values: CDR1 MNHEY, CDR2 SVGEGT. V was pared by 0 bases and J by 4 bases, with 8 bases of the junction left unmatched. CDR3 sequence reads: CASSYSPAGGMYNEQFF. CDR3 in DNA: TGTGCCAGCAGTTACTCGCCCGCGGGGGGAATGTACAATGAGCAGTTCTTC.

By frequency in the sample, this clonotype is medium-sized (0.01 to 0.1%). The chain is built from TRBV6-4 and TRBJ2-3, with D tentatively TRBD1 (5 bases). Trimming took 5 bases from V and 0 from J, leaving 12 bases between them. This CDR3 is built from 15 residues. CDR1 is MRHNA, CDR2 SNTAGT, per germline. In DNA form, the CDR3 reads TGTGCCAGCAGTTCTGGACAAACTAGCACAGATACGCAGTATTTT. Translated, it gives CASSSGQTSTDTQYF.

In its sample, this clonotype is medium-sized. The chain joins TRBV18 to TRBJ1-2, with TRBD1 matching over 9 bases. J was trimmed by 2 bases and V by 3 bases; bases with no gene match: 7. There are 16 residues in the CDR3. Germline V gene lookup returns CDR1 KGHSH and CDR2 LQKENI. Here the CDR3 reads CASSPLGTGTNYGYTF. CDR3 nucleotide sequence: TGTGCCAGCTCACCGCTAGGGACAGGGACCAACTATGGCTACACCTTC.

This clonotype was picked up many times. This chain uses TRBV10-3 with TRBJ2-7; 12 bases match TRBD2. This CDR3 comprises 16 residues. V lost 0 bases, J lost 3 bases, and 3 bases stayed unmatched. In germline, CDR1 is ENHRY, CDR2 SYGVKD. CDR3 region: CAISESSSGGVYEQYF. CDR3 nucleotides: TGTGCCATCAGTGAGTCGTCTAGCGGGGGGGTCTACGAGCAGTACTTC.

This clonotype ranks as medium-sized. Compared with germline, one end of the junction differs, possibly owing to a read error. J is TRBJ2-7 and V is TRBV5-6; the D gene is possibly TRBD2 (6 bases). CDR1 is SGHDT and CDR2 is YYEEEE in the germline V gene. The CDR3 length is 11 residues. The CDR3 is CASSLGGEQYF. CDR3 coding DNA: TGTGCCAGCAGTTTGGGGGGTGAGCAGTACTTC. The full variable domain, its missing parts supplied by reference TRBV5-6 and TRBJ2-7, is DAGVTQSPTHLIKTRGQQVTLRCSPKSGHDTVSWYQQALGQGPQFIFQYYEEEERQRGNFPDRFSGHQFPNYSSELNVNALLLGDSALYLCASSLGGEQYFGPGTRLTVT.

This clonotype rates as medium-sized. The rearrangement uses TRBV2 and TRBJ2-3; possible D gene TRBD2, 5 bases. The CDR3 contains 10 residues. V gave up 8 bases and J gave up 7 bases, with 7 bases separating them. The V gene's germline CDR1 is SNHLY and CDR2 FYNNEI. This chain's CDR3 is CASGGNTQYF. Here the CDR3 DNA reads TGTGCCAGCGGAGGAAATACGCAGTATTTT.

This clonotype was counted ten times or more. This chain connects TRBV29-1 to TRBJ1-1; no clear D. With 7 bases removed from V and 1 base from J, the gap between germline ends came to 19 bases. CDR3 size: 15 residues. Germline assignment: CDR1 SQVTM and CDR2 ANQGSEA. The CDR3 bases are TGCAGCGCCGCAGTAGGTTGGGCAGAGAACACTGAAGCTTTCTTT. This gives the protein CSAAVGWAENTEAFF.

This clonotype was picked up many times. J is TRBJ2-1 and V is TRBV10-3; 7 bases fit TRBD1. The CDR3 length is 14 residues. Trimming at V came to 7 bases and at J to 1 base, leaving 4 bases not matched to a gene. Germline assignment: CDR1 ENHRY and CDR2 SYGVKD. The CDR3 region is CAITTDRSYNEQFF. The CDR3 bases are TGTGCCATCACCACGGACAGGTCCTACAATGAGCAGTTCTTC.

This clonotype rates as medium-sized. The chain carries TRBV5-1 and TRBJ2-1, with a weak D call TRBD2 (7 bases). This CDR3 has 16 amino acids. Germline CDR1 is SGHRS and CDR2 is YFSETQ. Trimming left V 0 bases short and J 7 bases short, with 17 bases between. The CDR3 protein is CASSLAVGGPDNEQFF. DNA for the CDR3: TGCGCCAGCAGCTTGGCTGTGGGGGGGCCGGATAATGAGCAGTTCTTC.

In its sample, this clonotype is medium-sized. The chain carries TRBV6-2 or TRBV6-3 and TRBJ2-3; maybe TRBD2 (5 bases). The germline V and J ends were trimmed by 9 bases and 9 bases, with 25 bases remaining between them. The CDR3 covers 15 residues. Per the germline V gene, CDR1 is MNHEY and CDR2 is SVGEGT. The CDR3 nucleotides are TGTGCCAGTCTACCCTACCCTTTTCTAGCCCCGACGCAGTATTTT. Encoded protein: CASLPYPFLAPTQYF.

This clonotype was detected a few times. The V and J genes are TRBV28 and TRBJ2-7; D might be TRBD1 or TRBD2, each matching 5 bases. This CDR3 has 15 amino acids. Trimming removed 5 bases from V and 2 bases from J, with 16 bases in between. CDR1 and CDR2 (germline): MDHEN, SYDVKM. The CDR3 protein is CASSVSGTRTYEQYF. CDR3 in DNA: TGTGCCAGCAGTGTCTCCGGGACGCGGACCTACGAGCAGTACTTC.

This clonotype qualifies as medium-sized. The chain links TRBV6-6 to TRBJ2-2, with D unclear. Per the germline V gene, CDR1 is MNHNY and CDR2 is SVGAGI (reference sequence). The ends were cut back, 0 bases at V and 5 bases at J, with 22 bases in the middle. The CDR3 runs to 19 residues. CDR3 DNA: TGTGCCAGCAGTTACTCGAGTTTTGGCCATACGGTTCTGACCGGGGAGCTGTTTTTT. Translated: CASSYSSFGHTVLTGELFF.

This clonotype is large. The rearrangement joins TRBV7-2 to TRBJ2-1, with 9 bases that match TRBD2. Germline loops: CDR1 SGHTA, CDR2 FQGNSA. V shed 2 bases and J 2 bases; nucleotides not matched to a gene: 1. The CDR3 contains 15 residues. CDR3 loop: CASSLTSGPYNEQFF. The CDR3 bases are TGTGCCAGCAGCTTAACTAGCGGGCCCTACAATGAGCAGTTCTTC.

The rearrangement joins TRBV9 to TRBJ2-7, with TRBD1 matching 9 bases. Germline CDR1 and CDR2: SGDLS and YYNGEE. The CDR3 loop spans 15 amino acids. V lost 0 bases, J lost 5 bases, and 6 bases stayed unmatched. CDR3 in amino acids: CASSVEGTGNNEQYF. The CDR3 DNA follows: TGTGCCAGCAGCGTAGAGGGGACAGGGAACAACGAGCAGTACTTC.